The 7 T cell receptor beta chains given below trace back to one sample, sequenced in a study of blood T cell repertoires in COVID-19. Measured with immunoSEQ multiplex PCR; TCRdb has only the in-frame clones, and not every one. The sample lists roughly 230,000 clones, about nine tenths occurring once. Sequencing was carried out using PBMCs or T cells enriched from blood (not recorded which). The receptors were sampled from a man under 40 in a cohort exposed to, infected with or recovered from COVID-19 (not recorded which).

The V call is TRBV7-8, the J call TRBJ2-2; D remains ambiguous. Germline V gene sequence: CDR1 SGHVS, CDR2 FQNEAQ. This CDR3 spans 14 amino acids. V was pared by 5 bases and J by 1 base, with 8 bases between. CDR3 nucleotide sequence: TGTGCCAGCAGCGTCACTGGGAACACCGGGGAGCTGTTTTTT. Encoded protein: CASSVTGNTGELFF.

This chain uses TRBV12-5 with TRBJ2-2, with 8 bases fitting TRBD2. V was pared by 11 bases and J by 5 bases, with 13 bases of the junction left unmatched. The germline CDR1 and CDR2 sequences are LGHNT and FRNRAP. The CDR3 runs to 15 residues. Here the CDR3 DNA reads TGTGCTTCTACCTGGCGGGAGGTTGGGACCGGGGAGCTGTTTTTT. This translates into CASTWREVGTGELFF.

The rearrangement links TRBV10-3 to TRBJ1-2, with TRBD1 identical over 8 bases. The V and J ends lost 0 bases and 2 bases, in that order; junction bases with no gene match: 2. This CDR3 is 15 amino acids long. CDR1 and CDR2 from the germline V gene are ENHRY and SYGVKD. The CDR3 region has the DNA TGTGCCATCAGTGAGTCGCGACAGGGGAACTATGGCTACACCTTC. Amino acids: CAISESRQGNYGYTF.

The chain joins TRBV7-2 to TRBJ2-7; D unresolved. Germline CDR1 is SGHTA and CDR2 is FQGNSA. The CDR3 totals 16 residues. V gave up 2 bases and J gave up 4 bases, with 18 bases separating them. Here the CDR3 reads CASSLYSLQATYEQYF. In nucleotides, the CDR3 is TGTGCCAGCAGCTTATATTCCTTGCAGGCCACGTACGAGCAGTACTTC.

This chain links TRBV15 with TRBJ1-2; D possibly corresponds to TRBD1 (6 bases). The CDR3 length is 14 residues. Trimming removed 5 bases at V and 8 bases at J, with 18 bases between. Germline V gene sequence: CDR1 LNHNV, CDR2 YYDKDF (reference sequence). The CDR3 reads CATSGYLTGKGYTF. The DNA of the CDR3 is TGTGCCACCAGCGGCTACCTTACAGGGAAGGGCTACACCTTC.

The chain carries TRBV6-5 and TRBJ2-7; TRBD2 matches at 12 bases. V lost 4 bases, J lost 0 bases, and 4 bases stayed unmatched. The CDR3 sequence is 16 residues long. Germline values: CDR1 MNHEY, CDR2 SVGAGI. The CDR3: CASSSTSGRFSYEQYF. The CDR3 DNA is TGTGCCAGCAGTTCAACTAGCGGGAGGTTCTCCTACGAGCAGTACTTC.

This clone showed up just once. This chain links TRBV19 with TRBJ2-5; D gene unclear. The CDR3 spans 12 residues. Germline CDR1 is LNHDA and CDR2 is SQIVND (reference sequence). V was pared by 6 bases and J by 13 bases, with 18 bases between. As DNA, the CDR3 is TGTGCCAGTAGCCCGAGCTCCTCCCAGCGGTACTTC. Its protein is CASSPSSSQRYF.